This TCR beta chain emerged from a study of shared clonotypes between healthy human individuals. Naivety among CD8 cells was defined by CD45RO negativity and positive CCR7 selection, thereby excluding terminally differentiated effector memory CD45RA+ cells. The data were produced by immunoSEQ multiplex PCR, yet TCRdb's version contains in-frame clones alone and is incomplete. The sample holds about 2.2 million clones, around 93% seen once. A word on this clone: Its antigen is as yet unknown.

Study results and caveats: Clonotypes shared by all four sorted-subset donors had higher generation probabilities than non-shared clonotypes. Sampling used blood alone; tissue repertoires probably differ. Clonotypes that were shared across a handful of donors made up approximately 5% of naive CD4 clonotypes.

The specimen sequenced was naive CD8+ T cells from PBMCs. The origin of this receptor is a man aged 18-30 years in good health. Some clones in this sample may be carry-over from other donors' samples.

CDR3 residues: CASSDAGTSGRPTQYF. The DNA for the CDR3 is TGTGCCAGCAGTGACGCAGGGACTAGCGGGAGACCTACGCAGTATTTT. The chain links TRBV6-4 to TRBJ2-3; 14 bases align to TRBD2. Germline CDR1 reads MRHNA; CDR2 reads SNTAGT. The CDR3 has 16 residues. V gave up 2 bases and J gave up 8 bases; unmatched junction bases: 6.